This T cell receptor (beta chain) appears in the sequencing data of a study of type 1 regulatory T cells (dated by TCRdb to the early 2020s). Notes on the research overall: The study characterized an in vitro protocol that generated a Tr1-enriched, alloantigen-specific CD4 T cell product named T-allo10. Patients with hematological malignancies who were receiving allogeneic hematopoietic stem cell transplantation were the group in which T-allo10 was being clinically evaluated.

The sample holds many counts of this clonotype. Its binding antigen is unknown. The sample holds no much larger clone one base away, and base qualities are not on file. V is clipped by 2 bases and J by 5 bases, and the sequence between their germline boundaries is 21 bases long. CDR1 MGHRA and CDR2 YSYEKL were looked up in the germline V gene. The CDR3 measures 17 amino acids from cysteine to phenylalanine. The sequence is cut down to CDR3 DNA, 51 bases in frame from base 1. Results the study describes overall, beyond this receptor: Compared with non-Tr1 cells, Tr1 cells had a TCR repertoire that was more restricted, a finding the study read as clonal expansion induced by alloantigen.

Sequencing was performed on an Illumina MiSeq. TCRdb reprocessed the public reads (quality trimming at Q25 with fastp, clone calling with MiXCR) and kept in-frame beta chains. CDR3 protein sequences are deduplicated, and each keeps its most common genes and DNA. Within this sample are around 64,000 distinct CDR3 sequences, with roughly 20% of them counted one time only. Roughly 8.3% of the sample lies in the top ten. Sequencing was done on a sample of cultured type 1 regulatory T (Tr1) cells, either the whole culture or a sorted fraction (not recorded which). The cell subset or site label on this specimen signifies: type 1 regulatory T cells sorted from the T-allo10 product. This receptor was taken from a human donor in good health. Recombination joined TRBV4-1 with TRBJ2-5, with a tentative D gene TRBD2 over 5 matching bases. The CDR3 reads as follows: CASSQTSHARVLETQYF. The DNA sequence is given as TGCGCCAGCAGCCAAACCTCCCATGCGAGGGTTTTGGAGACCCAGTACTTC.